Presented here are 25 T cell receptor beta chains from one specimen sequenced in a study of cytomegalovirus exposure and HLA in healthy donors (dated by TCRdb to 2015 to 2018). Library generation was performed with the immunoSEQ multiplex PCR assay. A mixture of 60 forward primers for TCR Vbeta segments and 13 reverse primers for TCR Jbeta segments was used in the multiplex PCR. This immuneACCESS table, as held by TCRdb, lists in-frame sequences with V and J called but not all clones. Of the missing ones, under half trace to an unresolved V gene in checked studies; the others have no known cause. The sample yields fewer than 75,000 clones; over 70% were counted once. The ten largest clones represent roughly an eighth of the sample. The sequenced sample consisted of PBMCs. These receptors were obtained from a man aged 70-80 years in good health and CMV-seronegative.

The chain links TRBV7-2 to TRBJ1-2, with no clear D. Germline V CDR1 and CDR2: SGHTA, FQGNSA. The CDR3 has 13 amino acids. The V and J ends lost 1 base and 6 bases respectively, with 9 bases between them. The CDR3 coding sequence is TGTGCCAGCAGCTTAGGTCCCTCGGATGGCTACACCTTC. Its protein is CASSLGPSDGYTF.

The chain links TRBV5-5 to TRBJ2-2, with 11 positions matching TRBD2. Germline CDR1 is SGHKS and CDR2 is YYEKEE (reference sequence). CDR3 length equals 17 residues. V was clipped by 2 bases and J by 4 bases; unmatched bases: 7. CDR3 nucleotides: TGTGCCAGCAGCTTTAGCGGGGGGGCCGGACGCACCGGGGAGCTGTTTTTT. Its translation: CASSFSGGAGRTGELFF.

The gene calls are TRBV10-3 and TRBJ2-5, with TRBD1 matching over 9 bases. Matching the DNA end better, TRBJ2-7 makes the J call doubtful. The CDR3 runs to 15 residues. Germline V gives CDR1 ENHRY, CDR2 SYGVKD. The CDR3 is CAISDSTGGSYEQYF. The CDR3, as DNA: TGTGCCATCAGTGACTCGACAGGGGGGTCCTACGAGCAGTACTTC.

CDR3 sequence reads: CASSGIGTGELFF. The CDR3 DNA follows: TGTGCCAGCTCGGGTATAGGCACCGGGGAGCTGTTTTTT. The V gene is TRBV2, the J gene TRBJ2-2; D remains unclear. The germline CDR1 and CDR2 sequences are SNHLY and FYNNEI. The CDR3 sequence is 13 residues long. The V end lost 8 bases, the J end lost 4 bases, and 11 bases lay between the germline ends.

The chain combines TRBV7-2 with TRBJ2-3; 9 bases agree with TRBD2. Germline CDR1 is SGHTA and CDR2 is FQGNSA. V lost 5 bases and J lost 0; bases outside the gene matches: 9. The CDR3 runs 17 residues. CDR3 DNA: TGTGCCAGCAGCCCAAATCTAGCGGGGTCTAGCACAGATACGCAGTATTTT. Its translation is CASSPNLAGSSTDTQYF. The whole variable domain, filled in from reference TRBV7-2 and TRBJ2-3, reads GAGVSQSPSNKVTEKGKDVELRCDPISGHTALYWYRQSLGQGLEFLIYFQGNSAPDKSGLPSDRFSAERTGGSVSTLTIQRTQQEDSAVYLCASSPNLAGSSTDTQYFGPGTRLTVL.

This clone was recorded only once. The junction and the germline gene differ at one end; a read error may be behind it. Other DNA sequences from this sample encode an identical CDR3 as well. The V and J genes are TRBV6-6 and TRBJ2-7, with 7 nucleotides matching TRBD1. There are 14 residues in the CDR3. Germline V gene lookup returns CDR1 MNHNY and CDR2 SVGAGI (reference sequence). The CDR3 DNA follows: TGTGCCAGCAGCTTGGGACAGCCTTCCTACGAGCAGTACTTT. This sequence encodes CASSLGQPSYEQYF.

This clone came up a few times. The chain has TRBV5-4 and TRBJ1-5; the match to TRBD1 covers 9 bases. Germline V gives CDR1 SGHNT, CDR2 YYREEE (reference sequence). V lost 2 bases and J lost 6; bases outside the gene matches: 12. The CDR3 totals 17 residues. The CDR3 reads CASSLGGTGLLLQPQHF. The CDR3 DNA follows: TGTGCCAGCAGCTTAGGCGGGACAGGGCTCTTACTTCAGCCCCAGCATTTT.

The rearrangement uses TRBV4-3 and TRBJ1-1; 7 nucleotides agree with TRBD1. Germline-derived CDR1 and CDR2 are LGHNA and YSLEER. V gave up 2 bases and J gave up 5 bases; unmatched junction bases: 5. This CDR3 has 14 amino acids. The CDR3 region has the DNA TGCGCCAGCAGCCAAAGACAGGGCGATACTGAAGCTTTCTTT. Its translation is CASSQRQGDTEAFF.

A few counts support this clone. CDR3 region: CASSGERTNYGYTF. In nucleotides, the CDR3 is TGTGCCAGCAGCGGGGAGCGTACTAACTATGGCTACACCTTC. This chain links TRBV5-4 with TRBJ1-2; D unresolved. The germline V and J ends were trimmed by 4 bases and 0 bases, with 10 bases remaining between them. CDR1 and CDR2 (germline): SGHNT, YYREEE (reference sequence). CDR3 length: 14 residues.

The chain joins TRBV7-2 to TRBJ2-3; 8 positions match TRBD2. Germline assignment: CDR1 SGHTA and CDR2 FQGNSA. V was clipped by 6 bases and J by 2 bases; unmatched bases: 10. This CDR3 contains 16 residues. DNA of the CDR3: TGTGCCAGCAGGGGACCCGGGACTAGACACACAGATACGCAGTATTTT. Translating gives CASRGPGTRHTDTQYF.

CDR3 nucleotide sequence: TGTGCCAGTAGTGGACAGGTTAATTCACCCCTCCACTTT. The encoded protein is CASSGQVNSPLHF. V usage is TRBV19 and J usage is TRBJ1-6, with 7 bases that match TRBD1. Germline CDR1 reads LNHDA; CDR2 reads SQIVND (reference sequence). The length of the CDR3 is 13 residues. V was clipped by 5 bases and J by 6 bases; unmatched bases: 1.

This chain uses TRBV7-2 with TRBJ2-3; possibly TRBD1 for D (6 bases). Per the germline V gene, CDR1 is SGHTA and CDR2 is FQGNSA. The CDR3 covers 16 residues. Trimming cost V 5 bases and J 3 bases, with 18 bases left between them. The CDR3 coding sequence is TGTGCCAGCAGCACAACAGGGCCCTCGGTGACAGATACGCAGTATTTT. Translation: CASSTTGPSVTDTQYF.

This chain uses TRBV7-2 with TRBJ2-7; TRBD2 matches at 13 bases. Looked up from germline, CDR1 is SGHTA and CDR2 is FQGNSA. Unmatched junction bases numbered 8, after V lost 5 bases and J lost 4 bases. CDR3 length: 16 amino acids. The CDR3 protein is CASSQWGTSGTYEQYF. The CDR3 DNA follows: TGTGCCAGCAGCCAATGGGGGACTAGCGGGACTTACGAGCAGTACTTC.

This clone was seen a handful of times. The genes are TRBV6-5 and TRBJ1-1; D gene uncertain. The CDR3 has 14 residues. Trimming shortened V by 3 bases and J by 1 base, and 9 bases separated the two germline ends. CDR1 is MNHEY, CDR2 SVGAGI, per germline. The chain's CDR3 is CASSYDRGNTEAFF. The CDR3 DNA sequence: TGTGCCAGCAGTTATGACCGCGGGAACACTGAAGCTTTCTTT.

The chain carries TRBV28 and TRBJ1-4; D might be TRBD1 (6 bases). Per germline, CDR1 MDHEN and CDR2 SYDVKM. The ends were cut back, 2 bases at V and 0 bases at J, with 7 bases in the middle. The CDR3 is made up of 15 amino acids. Written as DNA, the CDR3 is TGTGCCAGCAGTTTAGAGGGGGCAACTAATGAAAAACTGTTTTTT. Protein product: CASSLEGATNEKLFF.

The chain uses TRBV7-2 and TRBJ2-3, with 8 bases that match TRBD2. The CDR3 extends over 17 amino acids. J lost 0 bases, V lost 1 base, and 6 bases had no gene match. In germline, CDR1 is SGHTA, CDR2 FQGNSA. CDR3 DNA sequence: TGTGCCAGCAGCTTAGTAGGCGGGGGGACTAGCACAGATACGCAGTATTTT. Translating it yields CASSLVGGGTSTDTQYF.

This chain links TRBV4-1 with TRBJ2-7, with 8 bases identical to TRBD2. V shed 4 bases, J shed 2 bases, and the junction held 10 bases outside the gene matches. This CDR3 spans 16 amino acids. Germline lookup yields CDR1 MGHRA and CDR2 YSYEKL. CDR3 sequence: CASSLVVSGGAYEQYF. The CDR3 nucleotides are TGCGCCAGCAGCCTCGTTGTGAGCGGGGGAGCCTACGAGCAGTACTTC.

This clone has more than one count but fewer than ten. This rearrangement joins TRBV4-3 to TRBJ2-1; no definite D call. The germline V gene has CDR1 LGHNA and CDR2 YSLEER. V was clipped by 2 bases and J by 0 bases, with 8 bases between them. This CDR3 spans 15 amino acids. The chain's CDR3 is CASSQQVSSYNEQFF. The DNA of the CDR3 is TGCGCCAGCAGCCAACAAGTGAGCTCCTACAATGAGCAGTTCTTC.

This chain connects TRBV7-3 to TRBJ2-1, with 15 bases lining up with TRBD2. J lost 6 bases, V lost 8 bases, and 2 bases had no gene match. The CDR3 is 14 amino acids. Germline assignment: CDR1 SGHTA and CDR2 FQGTGA. For the CDR3, the DNA is TGTGCCAGCGGACTAGCGGGAGGGGCCAATGAGCAGTTCTTC. Translated, it gives CASGLAGGANEQFF. Looking up the rest from reference TRBV7-3 and TRBJ2-1 gives the full variable domain: GAGVSQTPSNKVTEKGKYVELRCDPISGHTALYWYRQSLGQGPEFLIYFQGTGAADDSGLPNDRFFAVRPEGSVSTLKIQRTERGDSAVYLCASGLAGGANEQFFGPGTRLTVL.

V gene TRBV2 combines with J gene TRBJ2-1, with 8 bases aligning to TRBD1. J gave up 1 base and V 10 bases, and 3 bases lay outside the gene matches. The CDR3 has 13 amino acids. Germline V CDR1 and CDR2: SNHLY, FYNNEI. CDR3 in amino acids: CATRGLSYNEQFF. The CDR3 nucleotides are TGTGCCACCAGGGGGCTTTCCTACAATGAGCAGTTCTTC.

The V and J genes are TRBV4-1 and TRBJ2-7, with 10 positions matching TRBD1. This CDR3 is built from 15 residues. Germline V gene data show CDR1 as MGHRA and CDR2 as YSYEKL. V lost 4 bases, J lost 4 bases, and 7 bases stayed unmatched. The CDR3 region is CASSLSPGQGYEQYF. CDR3 DNA sequence: TGCGCCAGCAGCCTCAGCCCGGGACAGGGGTACGAGCAGTACTTC.

The V and J genes are TRBV7-2 and TRBJ2-5; 12 positions match TRBD2. The CDR3 extends over 14 amino acids. CDR1 and CDR2 from the germline V gene are SGHTA and FQGNSA. V shed 2 bases, J shed 5 bases, and the junction held 0 bases outside the gene matches. CDR3 sequence: CASSLLAGGETQYF. In DNA form, the CDR3 reads TGTGCCAGCAGCTTACTAGCGGGGGGGGAGACCCAGTACTTC.

There are a few counts of this clone. Additional DNA sequences in this sample encode the identical CDR3. The chain recombines TRBV6-5 with TRBJ2-7, with 9 positions matching TRBD1. CDR1 and CDR2 from the germline V gene are MNHEY and SVGAGI. The CDR3 contains 15 residues. Germline trimming cut 0 bases from V and 3 bases from J; bases unmatched to any gene: 3. The CDR3 sequence: CASSYSWGQGYEQYF. DNA for the CDR3: TGTGCCAGCAGTTACTCCTGGGGACAGGGCTACGAGCAGTACTTC.

In its sample, this clone was seen once. The chain couples TRBV29-1 to TRBJ1-1; 7 bases align to TRBD1. CDR3 length equals 15 residues. V lost 6 bases to trimming and J lost 3 bases; unmatched junction nucleotides: 13. Germline V gene data show CDR1 as SQVTM and CDR2 as ANQGSEA. The CDR3 DNA is TGCAGCGTCCAAATAATACAGGGGAAAGACACTGAAGCTTTCTTT. Amino acid sequence: CSVQIIQGKDTEAFF.

The V gene is TRBV6-6, the J gene TRBJ2-7; TRBD1 is a possible D gene (5 bases). Germline V lookup: CDR1 MNHNY, CDR2 SVGAGI (reference sequence). This CDR3 spans 12 amino acids. The V and J ends lost 4 bases and 3 bases respectively, with 7 bases between them. DNA of the CDR3: TGTGCCAGCAGTTGGGGCGGCTACGAGCAGTACTTC. This translates into CASSWGGYEQYF.